The T cell receptor beta chain under discussion was sequenced for a study of blood T cell repertoires in COVID-19. Study information: Spain, Italy and the United States supplied samples that represented acute and convalescent COVID-19.

Germline loops: CDR1 SSHAT, CDR2 FNYEAQ (reference sequence). The CDR3 covers 15 residues. With 1 base clipped from V and 0 bases from J, the junction kept 0 bases outside the gene matches. Authors' analysis steps: Amplifying reference gene primers gave estimates of nucleated cell counts. The assay was immunoSEQ multiplex PCR, and TCRdb's table has in-frame clones only and misses some. That table is the source of V, J and clone size, and D and trimming were worked out from the DNA. The table includes over 90,000 clones, roughly four fifths detected once. In this sample, this clone turned up a few times.

Input material: peripheral blood. This receptor was taken from a man aged 45-60 years with active or convalescent COVID-19. This chain joins TRBV7-7 and TRBJ2-3; 8 nucleotides match TRBD1. The CDR3 DNA is TGTGCCAGCAGCTTAGGGACAGGGAGCACAGATACGCAGTATTTT. Residues: CASSLGTGSTDTQYF. Variable domain in full (rest from reference TRBV7-7 and TRBJ2-3): GAGVSQSPRYKVTKRGQDVTLRCDPISSHATLYWYQQALGQGPEFLTYFNYEAQPDKSGLPSDRFSAERPEGSISTLTIQRTEQRDSAMYRCASSLGTGSTDTQYFGPGTRLTVL.